These 9 T cell receptor beta chains came from one sample sequenced in a study of Graves' ophthalmopathy and Graves' hyperthyroidism. The TCR beta CDR3 regions underwent amplification from RNA transcripts. First-round RT-PCR relied on HTBI primers, and a second-round multiplex PCR came next. Each CDR3 protein is one row after TCRdb ran MiXCR on the multiplex PCR reads. The top ten clones hold more than 9.5% of a sample with around 1,200,000 distinct CDR3 sequences, 35% to 45% of them seen once. The sample taken for sequencing was peripheral blood or thyroid tissue (not recorded which). The receptors come from an adult man with Graves' hyperthyroidism.

The table lists this clonotype with many counts. V is TRBV20-1 and J is TRBJ2-5, with 8 bases matching TRBD2. Germline CDR1 DFQATT, CDR2 SNEGSKA (reference sequence). The CDR3 runs 15 residues. Losses at the gene ends were 6 bases for V and 1 base for J; bases not matched to a gene: 10. CDR3 in amino acids: CSATGTRGTQETQYF. The CDR3 region has the DNA TGCAGTGCAACGGGGACTAGGGGAACCCAAGAGACCCAGTACTTC.

The chain uses TRBV5-1 and TRBJ2-1, with D maybe TRBD1 (6 bases). The CDR3 totals 15 residues. The germline CDR1 and CDR2 sequences are SGHRS and YFSETQ. Trimming shortened V by 4 bases and J by 5 bases, and 16 bases separated the two germline ends. This CDR3 reads CASSPGQSMNNEQFF. In nucleotides, the CDR3 is TGCGCCAGCAGCCCCGGACAGTCTATGAACAATGAGCAGTTCTTC.

This clonotype was counted between two and nine times. The J gene is TRBJ1-4, the V gene TRBV11-2; D unclear. The CDR3 loop spans 14 amino acids. Germline V gene lookup returns CDR1 SGHAT and CDR2 FQNNGV. Deletions cut 0 bases from V and 7 bases from J, with 9 bases between. The CDR3 DNA follows: TGTGCCAGCAGCTTAGATCCTATGGGTGAAAAACTGTTTTTT. It is translated as CASSLDPMGEKLFF.

This clonotype was counted many times. This rearrangement joins TRBV20-1 to TRBJ1-6; the D gene is possibly TRBD1 (5 bases). The ends were cut back, 3 bases at V and 7 bases at J, with 13 bases in the middle. The CDR3 length is 14 residues. Looked up from germline, CDR1 is DFQATT and CDR2 is SNEGSKA (reference sequence). The CDR3 is CSARERGLNSPLHF. The DNA for the CDR3 is TGCAGTGCTAGGGAAAGGGGTTTGAATTCACCCCTCCACTTT.

CDR3 residues: CASRPLTSSYEQYF. Written as DNA, the CDR3 is TGTGCCAGCAGACCCCTGACTAGCTCGTACGAGCAGTACTTC. The chain is built from TRBV2 and TRBJ2-7, with 7 bases identical to TRBD2. The CDR3 runs 14 residues. V gave up 6 bases and J gave up 4 bases; unmatched junction bases: 9. Germline V gene lookup returns CDR1 SNHLY and CDR2 FYNNEI.

This clonotype was seen repeatedly, ten times or more. The rearrangement joins TRBV6-5 to TRBJ2-7; D uncertain. V was clipped by 6 bases and J by 3 bases, with 6 bases between them. CDR3 length: 11 residues. Germline CDR1 and CDR2: MNHEY and SVGAGI. The DNA for the CDR3 is TGTGCCAGCAGCCGTGGCTACGAGCAGTACTTC. Its translation: CASSRGYEQYF.

At least ten counts were recorded for this clonotype. The V call is TRBV6-5, the J call TRBJ1-5; weak D call: TRBD1 (5 bases). The V end lost 4 bases, the J end lost 4 bases, and 11 bases lay between the germline ends. The germline V gene encodes CDR1 MNHEY and CDR2 SVGAGI. This CDR3 comprises 14 residues. CDR3 DNA sequence: TGTGCCAGCAGTTTTTCCGCAGGGAATCAGCCCCAGCATTTT. It encodes CASSFSAGNQPQHF.

This clonotype was detected many times. The chain combines TRBV7-9 with TRBJ1-1; D is unclear. CDR3 size: 10 residues. Germline V CDR1 and CDR2: SEHNR, FQNEAQ (reference sequence). V was clipped by 8 bases and J by 11 bases, with 12 bases between them. The DNA for the CDR3 is TGTGCCAGCGGAAGGTTCCGGGCTTTCTTT. Protein product: CASGRFRAFF.

At least ten counts were recorded for this clonotype. The chain joins TRBV18 to TRBJ1-1; D remains ambiguous. V shed 6 bases and J shed 3 bases, with 8 bases lying between them. Germline CDR1 and CDR2: KGHSH and LQKENI. This CDR3 region has 12 residues. The CDR3 sequence is CASSREDTEAFF. Written as DNA, the CDR3 is TGTGCCAGCTCTCGGGAGGACACTGAAGCTTTCTTT. Combining the CDR3 with reference TRBV18 and TRBJ1-1 gives the whole variable domain NAGVMQNPRHLVRRRGQEARLRCSPMKGHSHVYWYRQLPEEGLKFMVYLQKENIIDESGMPKERFSAEFPKEGPSILRIQQVVRGDSAAYFCASSREDTEAFFGQGTRLTVV.